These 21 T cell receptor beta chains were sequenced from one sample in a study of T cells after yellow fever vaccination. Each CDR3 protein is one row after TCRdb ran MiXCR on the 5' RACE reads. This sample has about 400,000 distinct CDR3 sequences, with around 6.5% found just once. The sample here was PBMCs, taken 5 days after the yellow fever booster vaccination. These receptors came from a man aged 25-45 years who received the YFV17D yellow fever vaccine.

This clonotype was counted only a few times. CDR3 region: CSARDRGRQDYNEQFF. Here the CDR3 DNA reads TGCAGTGCTAGAGATCGTGGGCGACAGGACTACAATGAGCAGTTCTTC. The V gene is TRBV20-1, the J gene TRBJ2-1; D is possibly TRBD1 (6 bases). Trimming took off 0 bases at V and 3 bases at J, with 15 bases between the two ends. The CDR3 covers 16 residues. Germline V CDR1 and CDR2: DFQATT, SNEGSKA (reference sequence).

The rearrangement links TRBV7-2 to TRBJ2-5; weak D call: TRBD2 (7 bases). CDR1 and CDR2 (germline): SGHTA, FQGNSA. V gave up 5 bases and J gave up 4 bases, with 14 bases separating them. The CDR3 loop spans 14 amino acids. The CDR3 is CASSPARGRETQYF. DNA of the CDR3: TGTGCCAGCAGCCCCGCGCGGGGGCGAGAGACCCAGTACTTC.

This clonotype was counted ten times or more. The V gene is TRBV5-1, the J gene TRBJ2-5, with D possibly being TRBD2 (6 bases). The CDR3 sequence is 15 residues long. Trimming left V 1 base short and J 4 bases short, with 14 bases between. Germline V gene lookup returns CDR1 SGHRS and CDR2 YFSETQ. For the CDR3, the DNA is TGCGCCAGCAGCTTGTCCGGGAGAGGTCCAGAGACCCAGTACTTC. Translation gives CASSLSGRGPETQYF.

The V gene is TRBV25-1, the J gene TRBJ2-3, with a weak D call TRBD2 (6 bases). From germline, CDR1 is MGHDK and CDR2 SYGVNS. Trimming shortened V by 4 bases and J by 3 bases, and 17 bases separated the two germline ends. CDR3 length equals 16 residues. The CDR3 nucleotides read TGTGCCAGCAGTGCCATTATTCATAGCGGAACAGATACGCAGTATTTT. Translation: CASSAIIHSGTDTQYF.

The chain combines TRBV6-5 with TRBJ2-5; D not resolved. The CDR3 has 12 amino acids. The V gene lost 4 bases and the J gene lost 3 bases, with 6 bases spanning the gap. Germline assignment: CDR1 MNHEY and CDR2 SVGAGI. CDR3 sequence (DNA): TGTGCCAGCAGTTCCTCTGAAGAGACCCAGTACTTC. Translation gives CASSSSEETQYF.

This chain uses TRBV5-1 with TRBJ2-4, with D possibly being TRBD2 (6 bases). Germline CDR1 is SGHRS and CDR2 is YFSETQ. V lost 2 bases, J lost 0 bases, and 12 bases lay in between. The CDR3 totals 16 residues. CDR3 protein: CASSLTGTGAKNIQYF. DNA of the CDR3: TGCGCCAGCAGCTTAACCGGGACTGGAGCCAAAAACATTCAGTACTTC.

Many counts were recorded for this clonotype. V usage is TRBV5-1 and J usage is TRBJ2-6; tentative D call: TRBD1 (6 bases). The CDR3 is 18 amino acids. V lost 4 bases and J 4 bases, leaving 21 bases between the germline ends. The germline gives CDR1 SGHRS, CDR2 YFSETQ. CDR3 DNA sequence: TGCGCCAGCAGCCCCCAGGGGCCTCAAGGGACGGGGGCCAACGTCCTGACTTTC. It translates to CASSPQGPQGTGANVLTF.

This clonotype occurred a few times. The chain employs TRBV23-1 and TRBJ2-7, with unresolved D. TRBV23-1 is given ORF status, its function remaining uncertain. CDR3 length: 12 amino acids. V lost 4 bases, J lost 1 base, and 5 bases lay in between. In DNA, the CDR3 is TGCGCCAGCAGTCGGCCGTCCTACGAGCAGTACTTC. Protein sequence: CASSRPSYEQYF.

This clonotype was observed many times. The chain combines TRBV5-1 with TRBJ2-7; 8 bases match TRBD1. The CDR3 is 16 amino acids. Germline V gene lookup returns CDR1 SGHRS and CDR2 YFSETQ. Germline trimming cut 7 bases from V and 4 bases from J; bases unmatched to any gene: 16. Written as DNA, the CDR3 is TGCGCCAGCTACATCGGGACAGGAGGTTACCTATACGAGCAGTACTTC. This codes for CASYIGTGGYLYEQYF. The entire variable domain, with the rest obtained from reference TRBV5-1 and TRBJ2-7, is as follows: KAGVTQTPRYLIKTRGQQVTLSCSPISGHRSVSWYQQTPGQGLQFLFEYFSETQRNKGNFPGRFSGRQFSNSRSEMNVSTLELGDSALYLCASYIGTGGYLYEQYFGPGTRLTVT.

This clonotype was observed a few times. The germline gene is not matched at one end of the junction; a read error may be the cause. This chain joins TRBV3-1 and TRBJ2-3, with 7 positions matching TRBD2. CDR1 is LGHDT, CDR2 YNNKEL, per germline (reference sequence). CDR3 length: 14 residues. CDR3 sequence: CASSQGAAASGNIF. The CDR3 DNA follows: TGTGCCAGCAGCCAAGGTGCCGCGGCTAGCGGAAATATTTTT.

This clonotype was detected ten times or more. The CDR3 spells CASSLLGNQPQHF. The CDR3 nucleotides read TGTGCCAGCAGTTTATTAGGCAATCAGCCCCAGCATTTT. V is TRBV28 and J is TRBJ1-5; D is ambiguous. The germline V and J ends were trimmed by 1 base and 2 bases, with 3 bases remaining between them. Per germline, CDR1 MDHEN and CDR2 SYDVKM. The CDR3 is 13 amino acids. Full variable domain (outside the CDR3, taken from reference TRBV28 and TRBJ1-5): DVKVTQSSRYLVKRTGEKVFLECVQDMDHENMFWYRQDPGLGLRLIYFSYDVKMKEKGDIPEGYSVSREKKERFSLILESASTNQTSMYLCASSLLGNQPQHFGDGTRLSIL.

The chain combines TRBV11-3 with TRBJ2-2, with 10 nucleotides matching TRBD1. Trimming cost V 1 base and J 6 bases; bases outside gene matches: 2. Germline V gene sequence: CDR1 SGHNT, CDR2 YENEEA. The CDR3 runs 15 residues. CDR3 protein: CASSLGTGGAGELFF. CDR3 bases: TGTGCCAGCAGCTTAGGGACAGGGGGTGCCGGGGAGCTGTTTTTT.

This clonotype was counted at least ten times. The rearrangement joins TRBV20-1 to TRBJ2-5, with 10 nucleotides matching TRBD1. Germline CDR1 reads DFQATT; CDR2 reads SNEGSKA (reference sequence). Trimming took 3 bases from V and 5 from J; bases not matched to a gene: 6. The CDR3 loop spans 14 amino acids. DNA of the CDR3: TGCAGTGCTAGCTCCGGGACAGGGGAGGAGACCCAGTACTTC. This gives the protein CSASSGTGEETQYF.

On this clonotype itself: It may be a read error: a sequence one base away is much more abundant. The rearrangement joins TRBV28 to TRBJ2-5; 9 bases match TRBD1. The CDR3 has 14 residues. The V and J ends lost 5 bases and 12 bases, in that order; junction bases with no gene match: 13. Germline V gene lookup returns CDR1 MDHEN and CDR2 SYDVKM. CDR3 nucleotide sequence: TGTGCCAGCAGTCCTACTCGGGGACAGGGAAGAGAGTACTTC. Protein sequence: CASSPTRGQGREYF.

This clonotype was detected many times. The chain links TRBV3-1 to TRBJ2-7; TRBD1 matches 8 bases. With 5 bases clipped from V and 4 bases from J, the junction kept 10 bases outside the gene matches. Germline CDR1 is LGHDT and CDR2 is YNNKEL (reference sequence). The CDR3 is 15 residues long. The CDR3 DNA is TGTGCCAGCAGCTCGTTCGGAGGACAGGGTTACGAGCAGTACTTC. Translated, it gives CASSSFGGQGYEQYF.

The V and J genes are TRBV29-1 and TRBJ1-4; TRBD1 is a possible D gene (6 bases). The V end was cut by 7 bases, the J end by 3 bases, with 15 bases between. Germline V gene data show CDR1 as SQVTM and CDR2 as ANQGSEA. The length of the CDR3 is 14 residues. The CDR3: CSANLRGPNEKLFF. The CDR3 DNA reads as TGCAGCGCTAACCTCAGGGGCCCTAATGAAAAACTGTTTTTT.

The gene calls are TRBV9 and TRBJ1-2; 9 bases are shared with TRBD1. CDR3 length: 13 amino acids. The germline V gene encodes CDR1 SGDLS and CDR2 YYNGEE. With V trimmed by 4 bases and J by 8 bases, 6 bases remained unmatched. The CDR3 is CASSQQGASGYTF. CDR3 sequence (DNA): TGTGCCAGCAGCCAACAGGGGGCGAGCGGCTACACCTTC. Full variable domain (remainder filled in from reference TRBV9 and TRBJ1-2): DSGVTQTPKHLITATGQRVTLRCSPRSGDLSVYWYQQSLDQGLQFLIQYYNGEERAKGNILERFSAQQFPDLHSELNLSSLELGDSALYFCASSQQGASGYTFGSGTRLTVV.

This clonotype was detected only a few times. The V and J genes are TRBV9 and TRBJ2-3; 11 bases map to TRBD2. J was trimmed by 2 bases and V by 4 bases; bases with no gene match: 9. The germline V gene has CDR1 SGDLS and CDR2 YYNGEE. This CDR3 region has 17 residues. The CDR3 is CASSTTMTSGNTDTQYF. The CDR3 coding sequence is TGTGCCAGCAGCACCACGATGACTAGCGGGAACACAGATACGCAGTATTTT.

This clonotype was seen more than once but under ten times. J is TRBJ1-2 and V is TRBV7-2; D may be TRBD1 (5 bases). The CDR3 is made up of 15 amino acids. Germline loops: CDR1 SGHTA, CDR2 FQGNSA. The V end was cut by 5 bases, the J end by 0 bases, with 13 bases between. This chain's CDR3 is CASSPRGGSNYGYTF. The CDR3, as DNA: TGTGCCAGCAGCCCACGGGGGGGATCTAACTATGGCTACACCTTC.

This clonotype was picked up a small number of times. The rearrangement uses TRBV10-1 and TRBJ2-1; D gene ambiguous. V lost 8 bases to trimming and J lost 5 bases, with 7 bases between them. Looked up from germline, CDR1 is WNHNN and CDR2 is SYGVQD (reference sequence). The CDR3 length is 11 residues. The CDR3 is CASGGNNEQFF. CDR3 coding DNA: TGCGCCAGCGGTGGTAACAATGAGCAGTTCTTC.

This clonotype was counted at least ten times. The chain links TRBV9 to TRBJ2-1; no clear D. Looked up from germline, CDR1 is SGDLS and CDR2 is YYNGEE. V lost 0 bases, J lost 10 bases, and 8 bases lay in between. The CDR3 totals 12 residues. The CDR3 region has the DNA TGTGCCAGCAGCGTAGGGGTTGAGGAGCAGTTCTTC. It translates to CASSVGVEEQFF. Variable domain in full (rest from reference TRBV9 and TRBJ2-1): DSGVTQTPKHLITATGQRVTLRCSPRSGDLSVYWYQQSLDQGLQFLIQYYNGEERAKGNILERFSAQQFPDLHSELNLSSLELGDSALYFCASSVGVEEQFFGPGTRLTVL.